Shown below are 30 T cell receptor beta chains from a single sample sequenced in a study of blood T cell repertoires in COVID-19. TCRdb's copy holds only in-frame clones and misses some; the assay was immunoSEQ multiplex PCR. The sample shows about 73,000 clones, 80% to 85% of them seen only once. What was sequenced was peripheral blood. The receptors shown here come from a human donor in a cohort sampled during active COVID-19.

V usage is TRBV7-2 and J usage is TRBJ2-7; the D gene is possibly TRBD1 (5 bases). Germline V gene sequence: CDR1 SGHTA, CDR2 FQGNSA. This CDR3 is 14 amino acids long. The ends were cut back, 2 bases at V and 6 bases at J, with 14 bases in the middle. DNA for the CDR3: TGTGCCAGCAGCTTAACGGGCAGGGCCCGCGAGCAGTACTTC. Translated, it gives CASSLTGRAREQYF.

This chain links TRBV5-6 with TRBJ1-2, with D perhaps matching TRBD1 (5 bases). Germline loops: CDR1 SGHDT, CDR2 YYEEEE. V was shortened by 4 bases and J by 9 bases, with 13 bases between the two germline ends. CDR3 length: 12 amino acids. The CDR3 is CASSLDSIRYTF. CDR3 nucleotide sequence: TGTGCCAGCAGCCTCGACAGTATCCGCTACACCTTC.

This chain uses TRBV5-1 with TRBJ1-4; 7 nucleotides align to TRBD1. CDR3 length equals 17 residues. Germline CDR1 SGHRS, CDR2 YFSETQ. V lost 9 bases, J lost 0 bases, and 14 bases stayed unmatched. CDR3: CAILPGQHAATNEKLFF. For the CDR3, the DNA is TGCGCCATTTTACCGGGACAGCATGCTGCAACTAATGAAAAACTGTTTTTT.

The chain links TRBV6-1 to TRBJ1-5; D unresolved. The CDR3 is 14 amino acids. Germline V lookup: CDR1 MNHNS, CDR2 SASEGT. Trimming shortened V by 1 base and J by 7 bases, and 11 bases separated the two germline ends. This CDR3 is CASSEGSGEQPQHF. In DNA, the CDR3 is TGTGCCAGCAGTGAAGGGAGTGGAGAGCAGCCCCAGCATTTT.

This chain joins TRBV10-3 and TRBJ2-5; 10 bases agree with TRBD2. The germline V gene encodes CDR1 ENHRY and CDR2 SYGVKD. J gave up 2 bases and V 6 bases, and 6 bases lay outside the gene matches. The CDR3 covers 15 residues. The CDR3 DNA is TGTGCCATCAGAACAGGGACTAGCGCACAAGAGACCCAGTACTTC. Its protein product is CAIRTGTSAQETQYF.

A single count supports this clone. V and J are TRBV6-1 and TRBJ2-3; no firm D call. The CDR3 is made up of 13 amino acids. CDR1 is MNHNS, CDR2 SASEGT, per germline. V dropped 3 bases and J dropped 3 bases, with 7 bases sitting between them. CDR3 in amino acids: CASSEAVTDTQYF. The CDR3 DNA reads TGTGCCAGCAGTGAGGCAGTAACAGATACGCAGTATTTT.

This clone came up a few times. This rearrangement joins TRBV2 to TRBJ1-1, with D perhaps TRBD1 (6 bases). CDR1 and CDR2 from the germline V gene are SNHLY and FYNNEI. This CDR3 spans 13 amino acids. Trimming left V 8 bases short and J 0 bases short, with 10 bases between. The chain's CDR3 is CASGRTVNTEAFF. As DNA, the CDR3 is TGTGCCAGCGGCAGGACAGTGAACACTGAAGCTTTCTTT.

The V and J genes are TRBV6-5 and TRBJ2-1; TRBD2 aligns across 7 bases. Germline trimming cut 6 bases from V and 2 bases from J; bases unmatched to any gene: 7. The germline V gene encodes CDR1 MNHEY and CDR2 SVGAGI. This CDR3 contains 15 residues. The CDR3 DNA reads TGTGCCAGCAGCTTGACGACTAGCCCCTACAATGAGCAGTTCTTC. Its translation is CASSLTTSPYNEQFF.

This chain connects TRBV5-4 to TRBJ1-1; the D is unclear. The CDR3 consists of 16 residues. V was clipped by 0 bases and J by 0 bases, with 12 bases between them. CDR1 is SGHNT and CDR2 is YYREEE in the germline V gene (reference sequence). The CDR3, as DNA: TGTGCCAGCAGCTTGGGGAGAGGAGGAATGAACACTGAAGCTTTCTTT. This sequence encodes CASSLGRGGMNTEAFF.

This sequence joins TRBV9 and TRBJ2-3, with unresolved D. V dropped 0 bases and J dropped 1 base, with 6 bases sitting between them. The germline V gene has CDR1 SGDLS and CDR2 YYNGEE. CDR3 length: 14 residues. The DNA of the CDR3 is TGTGCCAGCAGCGTAGATGGCCGCACAGATACGCAGTATTTT. It translates to CASSVDGRTDTQYF.

The V and J genes are TRBV9 and TRBJ2-5, with 11 bases aligning to TRBD1. V shed 4 bases, J shed 3 bases, and the junction held 8 bases outside the gene matches. Germline V gene data show CDR1 as SGDLS and CDR2 as YYNGEE. This CDR3 contains 16 residues. The CDR3 bases are TGTGCCAGCAGCTTCTCGCCGGGACAGGGGGAAGAGACCCAGTACTTC. It encodes CASSFSPGQGEETQYF.

Only a few counts were recorded for this clone. The V gene is TRBV6-5, the J gene TRBJ1-6; the D gene is possibly TRBD1 (6 bases). Between the trimmed V and J ends, which lost 4 bases and 7 bases, there was a span of 8 bases. The germline V gene encodes CDR1 MNHEY and CDR2 SVGAGI. The length of the CDR3 is 13 residues. In DNA, the CDR3 is TGTGCCAGCAGTTGGGGACAAAATTCACCCCTCCACTTT. Translation: CASSWGQNSPLHF.

The chain has TRBV4-1 and TRBJ2-5, with 11 bases identical to TRBD2. The CDR3 is made up of 16 amino acids. The germline CDR1 and CDR2 sequences are MGHRA and YSYEKL. V was pared by 1 base and J by 1 base, with 2 bases of the junction left unmatched. CDR3 sequence (DNA): TGCGCCAGCAGCCAAGCTAGCGGGGGGCTCCAAGAGACCCAGTACTTC. It translates to CASSQASGGLQETQYF.

The chain links TRBV3-1 (or the pseudogene TRBV3-2) to TRBJ2-2; possible D gene TRBD1, 6 bases. The CDR3 is 13 residues long. Germline CDR1 LGHDT, CDR2 YNNKEL (reference sequence). The germline V and J ends were trimmed by 5 bases and 6 bases, with 10 bases remaining between them. This chain's CDR3 is CASSFQGSGELFF. CDR3 DNA: TGTGCCAGCAGCTTTCAGGGGTCCGGGGAGCTGTTTTTT.

This clone was observed once. V usage is TRBV19 and J usage is TRBJ1-2; tentative D call: TRBD1 (6 bases). CDR3 size: 14 residues. Trimming took off 4 bases at V and 6 bases at J, with 15 bases between the two ends. Germline V gene sequence: CDR1 LNHDA, CDR2 SQIVND (reference sequence). The CDR3 region is CASSTQGQYHGYTF. The CDR3 DNA reads TGTGCCAGTAGTACTCAGGGGCAATACCATGGCTACACCTTC.

The chain combines TRBV7-3 with TRBJ2-1; 7 nucleotides agree with TRBD2. Germline CDR1 is SGHTA and CDR2 is FQGTGA. This CDR3 comprises 12 residues. V gave up 5 bases and J gave up 9 bases; unmatched junction bases: 4. CDR3: CASSLASGEQFF. DNA of the CDR3: TGTGCCAGCAGCCTTGCTAGCGGTGAGCAGTTCTTC.

This chain joins TRBV7-9 and TRBJ2-2; TRBD2 is a possible D gene (5 bases). This CDR3 is built from 19 residues. V dropped 5 bases and J dropped 4 bases, with 26 bases sitting between them. In germline, CDR1 is SEHNR, CDR2 FQNEAQ (reference sequence). CDR3 DNA: TGTGCCAGCAGCCCACAGTCATCTAGCCCCGGCATAAGCACCGGGGAGCTGTTTTTT. Protein: CASSPQSSSPGISTGELFF.

The chain has TRBV5-1 and TRBJ2-1, with D perhaps TRBD1 (6 bases). Trimming removed 4 bases from V and 3 bases from J, with 17 bases in between. The CDR3 sequence is 16 residues long. Germline assignment: CDR1 SGHRS and CDR2 YFSETQ. The CDR3 DNA reads as TGCGCCAGCAGCCTGCAACCCCCAGGGGACTACAATGAGCAGTTCTTC. This translates into CASSLQPPGDYNEQFF.

With respect to this clone: Other nucleotide sequences in the sample specify the same CDR3. The chain uses TRBV9 and TRBJ2-1; 10 bases are shared with TRBD2. CDR3 size: 15 residues. V lost 4 bases to trimming and J lost 0 bases; unmatched junction nucleotides: 1. In germline, CDR1 is SGDLS, CDR2 YYNGEE. CDR3 protein: CASSPSGGSYNEQFF. The CDR3 bases are TGTGCCAGCAGCCCTAGCGGGGGCTCCTACAATGAGCAGTTCTTC.

V and J are TRBV7-9 and TRBJ2-2, with 11 bases fitting TRBD1. The germline CDR1 and CDR2 sequences are SEHNR and FQNEAQ (reference sequence). The trim removed 4 bases at V and 5 bases at J, leaving 9 bases unmatched. The CDR3 is made up of 17 amino acids. Here the CDR3 DNA reads TGTGCCAGCAGCTCCCAACCGGGACAGGGGGAGACCGGGGAGCTGTTTTTT. Amino acid sequence: CASSSQPGQGETGELFF.

The V and J genes are TRBV4-2 and TRBJ2-3, with D possibly being TRBD1 (6 bases). This CDR3 region has 17 residues. Germline CDR1 reads LGHNA; CDR2 reads YNFKEQ. The V gene lost 1 base and the J gene lost 3 bases, with 17 bases spanning the gap. In DNA form, the CDR3 reads TGTGCCAGCAGCCAAGCTTTTCGCAGGGGTAGGACAGATACGCAGTATTTT. Translating it yields CASSQAFRRGRTDTQYF.

The chain combines TRBV5-5 with TRBJ2-3; D may be TRBD2 (6 bases). There are 18 residues in the CDR3. CDR1 is SGHKS, CDR2 YYEKEE, per germline (reference sequence). V dropped 0 bases and J dropped 1 base, with 18 bases sitting between them. Here the CDR3 reads CASSLVRGLGGGTDTQYF. The CDR3 DNA sequence: TGTGCCAGCAGCTTGGTTCGGGGCCTTGGCGGGGGCACAGATACGCAGTATTTT.

The rearrangement uses TRBV5-1 and TRBJ2-2; 7 positions match TRBD1. CDR3 length equals 15 residues. Germline V gene data show CDR1 as SGHRS and CDR2 as YFSETQ. V was pared by 3 bases and J by 2 bases, with 4 bases of the junction left unmatched. CDR3 nucleotides: TGCGCCAGCAGCTCGGGACAGCTAAACACCGGGGAGCTGTTTTTT. Its translation is CASSSGQLNTGELFF.

This chain connects TRBV7-9 to TRBJ1-4; 9 bases match TRBD1. CDR3 length: 14 amino acids. From germline, CDR1 is SEHNR and CDR2 FQNEAQ (reference sequence). Trimming at V came to 4 bases and at J to 3 bases, leaving 0 bases not matched to a gene. In DNA form, the CDR3 reads TGTGCCAGCAGCTACAGGGGGCCTAATGAAAAACTGTTTTTT. Translating it yields CASSYRGPNEKLFF.

This chain joins TRBV4-2 and TRBJ2-1; a possible D gene is TRBD2 (6 bases). This CDR3 region has 15 residues. Germline CDR1 LGHNA, CDR2 YNFKEQ. The V and J ends lost 0 bases and 10 bases respectively, with 16 bases between them. CDR3: CASSQEKTPEGEQFF. The CDR3 region has the DNA TGTGCCAGCAGCCAAGAAAAAACCCCGGAGGGAGAGCAGTTCTTC.

The gene calls are TRBV6-2 or TRBV6-3 and TRBJ2-1, with D possibly being TRBD2 (6 bases). Trimming cost V 0 bases and J 3 bases, with 15 bases left between them. The CDR3 has 17 residues. The germline gives CDR1 MNHEY, CDR2 SVGEGT. DNA for the CDR3: TGTGCCAGCAGTTACTCGGGCCCTGCGGGGATCTACAATGAGCAGTTCTTC. Residues: CASSYSGPAGIYNEQFF.

J is TRBJ2-1 and V is TRBV5-1; 10 bases are shared with TRBD2. The length of the CDR3 is 18 residues. Germline loops: CDR1 SGHRS, CDR2 YFSETQ. V trimming: 4 bases; J trimming: 5 bases; junction bases outside the gene matches: 15. The CDR3, as DNA: TGCGCCAGCAGCCCTAGGCTAGCGGGGGCCCACGAGAACAATGAGCAGTTCTTC. Its translation: CASSPRLAGAHENNEQFF.

This rearrangement joins TRBV5-1 to TRBJ2-2, with 7 bases that match TRBD2. V was clipped by 0 bases and J by 3 bases; unmatched bases: 8. The CDR3 contains 17 residues. Germline CDR1 and CDR2: SGHRS and YFSETQ. The CDR3 loop is CASSLDFGGGYTGELFF. In DNA, the CDR3 is TGCGCCAGCAGCTTGGACTTCGGCGGGGGATACACCGGGGAGCTGTTTTTT.

This clone was seen more than once but under ten times. The V and J genes are TRBV7-9 and TRBJ2-2, with 9 bases lining up with TRBD2. Germline V gene lookup returns CDR1 SEHNR and CDR2 FQNEAQ (reference sequence). CDR3 length equals 16 residues. V trimming: 5 bases; J trimming: 4 bases; junction bases outside the gene matches: 8. CDR3 protein: CASSPRTSVGTGELFF. CDR3 DNA sequence: TGTGCCAGCAGCCCCCGGACTAGCGTGGGCACCGGGGAGCTGTTTTTT.

In this sample, this clone turned up a few times. This rearrangement joins TRBV11-3 to TRBJ2-2; D might be TRBD1 (6 bases). CDR3 length: 15 amino acids. Germline CDR1 reads SGHNT; CDR2 reads YENEEA. The germline V and J ends were trimmed by 1 base and 1 base, with 7 bases remaining between them. The CDR3 loop reads CASSLGTENTGELFF. The CDR3 DNA sequence: TGTGCCAGCAGCTTAGGGACAGAGAACACCGGGGAGCTGTTTTTT.